This T cell receptor beta chain was found in a study of blood T cell repertoires in COVID-19 (dated by TCRdb to the early 2020s). Study-wide context: Collaborator samples came from the United States, Italy and Spain and covered acute and convalescent phases of COVID-19. The repertoires were released in a freely available public database intended as a resource for research on the immune response to SARS-CoV-2. The prospective study material was composed of cDNA or gDNA derived from T cells, B-cell-depleted T cells, or PBMCs. The samples were drawn from two sources: the first 160 participants of the ongoing ImmuneRACE study, and over 950 subjects contributed by 6 global collaborators. Deeply sampled blood TCRbeta repertoires from subjects exposed to, actively infected with, or recovered from COVID-19 were included in the dataset. A de-identified subject ID, COVID-19 status, age in years and sex were almost always included in the sample metadata. Where available, HLA class I and class II types were taken from metadata supplied by the sample provider and were not determined by assay-based typing.

The immunoSEQ Assay, a bias-controlled multiplex PCR, was used to amplify TCRbeta CDR3 regions from genomic DNA. The paper's processing steps were these. The number of nucleated cells in each sample was estimated by amplification of reference gene primers within the assay. Sequence reads were collapsed and filtered to measure the absolute abundance of every unique TCRbeta CDR3 rearrangement. For each sample, productive Simpson clonality was calculated as the square root of Simpson's diversity index across productive rearrangements. TCRdb carries this immuneACCESS record with in-frame sequences only. Its versions omit some clonotypes, under half of them owing to an unresolved V gene in the studies checked, with the rest unexplained. The V and J calls and clone size come from that table; D and trimming were worked out from the DNA. For this sample the table gives about 300,000 clones, of which around 86% were detected only once. The top ten hold roughly 4.5% of the sample.

V sheds 3 bases and J sheds 2 bases, leaving 17 bases between their ends. The germline V gene (reference sequence) sets CDR1 to LNHDA and CDR2 to SQIVND. Reading from cysteine to phenylalanine, the CDR3 counts 16 amino acids. Only the CDR3 DNA is retained, 48 bases long and in frame from the first base. Participants in the prospective study were aged roughly 18 to 100 years, lived in 20 to 30 United States geographic areas, and enrolled through a virtual design. To assign participants to cohorts, the prospective study relied on clinical history that participants themselves reported in a screening survey and a study questionnaire. ImmuneRACE Cohort 3 recovered participants were defined by two consecutive negative NP/OP PCR tests, healthcare professional clearance, or symptom resolution. Mobile phlebotomists in the prospective study collected whole blood, serum and a nasopharyngeal or oropharyngeal swab from every participant. Over a roughly 2-month period, participants in the prospective study had the option of providing additional blood draws and questionnaires. Before DNA extraction, blood samples from the prospective study were shipped at room temperature or frozen.

Note on this clone: No cognate antigen has been identified for it. Qualities for individual bases were not recorded, and no much larger clone is one base off.

Results and caveats for the whole study, not just this receptor: How much clinical and demographic metadata was included differed by source and by participant, and the metadata was provided uncurated.

This chain is built from TRBV19 and TRBJ2-7, and TRBD2 may be the D gene, going by 6 matching bases. This clonotype was obtained from a man aged 25 to 45 who had recovered from COVID-19. Material: PBMCs or T cells enriched from blood (not recorded which). This receptor has the CDR3 CASSIGAGRNPYEQYF. The nucleotide sequence is TGTGCCAGTAGTATCGGGGCGGGGCGCAATCCCTACGAGCAGTACTTC.